The rows below give T cell receptor beta chains drawn from one sample of a study of OX40 agonist ivuxolimab in advanced cancers. Generated by immunoSEQ multiplex PCR, the TCRdb table keeps only in-frame clones and is missing some. This table has approximately 66,000 clones, approximately 88% appearing once. The source was CD4+ or CD8+ T cells sorted from blood, collected in a trial of the OX40 agonist ivuxolimab. The receptors come from an adult with an advanced solid tumor such as melanoma, head and neck, liver or kidney cancer. Both conserved end residues are part of each CDR3. The order of the fields is D gene, J gene, CDR3 length, V gene, clone size, CDR3 DNA, CDR3 protein. D genes are given only for firm matches. Size is omitted from some rows. Given values are once, few, many or a class for expanded clones.

D gene: NA; J gene: TRBJ2-5; CDR3 length: 13; V gene: TRBV19; clone size: NA; CDR3 DNA: TGTGCCAGTAGTACCCGGACCCAAGAGACCCAGTACTTC; CDR3 protein: CASSTRTQETQYF
D gene: TRBD1; J gene: TRBJ2-7; CDR3 length: 16; V gene: TRBV18; clone size: NA; CDR3 DNA: TGTGCCAGCTCACAGGCCGGGACAGGTGGGAGATACGAGCAGTACTTC; CDR3 protein: CASSQAGTGGRYEQYF
D gene: TRBD2; J gene: TRBJ2-1; CDR3 length: 14; V gene: TRBV27; clone size: few; CDR3 DNA: TGTGCCAGCAGTTCAGTAGCGGGGAACAATGAGCAGTTCTTC; CDR3 protein: CASSSVAGNNEQFF
D gene: NA; J gene: TRBJ1-1; CDR3 length: 14; V gene: TRBV19; clone size: NA; CDR3 DNA: TGTGCCAGTAGTAGGACTGTAATGAACACTGAAGCTTTCTTT; CDR3 protein: CASSRTVMNTEAFF
D gene: NA; J gene: TRBJ2-1; CDR3 length: 12; V gene: TRBV9; clone size: NA; CDR3 DNA: TGTGCCAGCAGCGCGACCCTCAATGAGCAGTTCTTC; CDR3 protein: CASSATLNEQFF
D gene: NA; J gene: TRBJ1-6; CDR3 length: 17; V gene: TRBV14; clone size: NA; CDR3 DNA: TGTGCCAGCAGCCCCCAGGTCCGGGCCGCCGTTGGTTCACCCCTCCACTTT; CDR3 protein: CASSPQVRAAVGSPLHF
D gene: NA; J gene: TRBJ1-5; CDR3 length: 14; V gene: TRBV2; clone size: NA; CDR3 DNA: TGTGCCAGCAGCCAGACCTGGGGCAATCAGCCCCAGCATTTT; CDR3 protein: CASSQTWGNQPQHF
D gene: TRBD1; J gene: TRBJ1-2; CDR3 length: 14; V gene: TRBV19; clone size: NA; CDR3 DNA: TGTGCCAGTAGTCGGACAGGGGGAAACTATGGCTACACCTTC; CDR3 protein: CASSRTGGNYGYTF
D gene: NA; J gene: TRBJ1-2; CDR3 length: 14; V gene: TRBV7-8; clone size: NA; CDR3 DNA: TGTGCCAGCAGCCCCCGGACCATAAACTATGGCTACACCTTC; CDR3 protein: CASSPRTINYGYTF
D gene: TRBD2; J gene: TRBJ2-2; CDR3 length: 18; V gene: TRBV5-1; clone size: NA; CDR3 DNA: TGCGCCAGCAGCGCTCTAGCGGGGGGCATTAGGTCCACCGGGGAGCTGTTTTTT; CDR3 protein: CASSALAGGIRSTGELFF
D gene: NA; J gene: TRBJ1-1; CDR3 length: 14; V gene: TRBV9; clone size: NA; CDR3 DNA: TGTGCCAGCAGCGTAGTAACGGCGGACACTGAAGCTTTCTTT; CDR3 protein: CASSVVTADTEAFF
D gene: TRBD1; J gene: TRBJ1-1; CDR3 length: 15; V gene: TRBV18; clone size: NA; CDR3 DNA: TGTGCCAGCTCACCGCCACAGGGGGCACGCACTGAAGCTTTCTTT; CDR3 protein: CASSPPQGARTEAFF
D gene: NA; J gene: TRBJ1-4; CDR3 length: 19; V gene: TRBV23-1; clone size: NA; CDR3 DNA: TGCGCCAGCAGCGATAACTTTAAGGGCAGCCGAGCAACTAATGAAAAACTGTTTTTT; CDR3 protein: CASSDNFKGSRATNEKLFF
D gene: TRBD1; J gene: TRBJ1-2; CDR3 length: 17; V gene: TRBV7-6; clone size: NA; CDR3 DNA: TGTGCCAGCAGCTTAGCTAGACAGGGGGCCGAATTCTATGGCTACACCTTC; CDR3 protein: CASSLARQGAEFYGYTF
D gene: TRBD2; J gene: TRBJ2-1; CDR3 length: 16; V gene: TRBV7-9; clone size: NA; CDR3 DNA: TGTGCCAGCAGCCTCGCACTAGCGGGGACCTACAATGAGCAGTTCTTC; CDR3 protein: CASSLALAGTYNEQFF